This record looks at one T cell receptor (beta chain) sequence and its context. V dropped 0 bases and J dropped 6 bases, with 16 bases sitting between them. The CDR3 runs to 16 residues. Germline V gives CDR1 LGHNA, CDR2 YNFKEQ. In the authors' workflow: Cell counts per sample came from amplifying reference gene primers. The method was immunoSEQ multiplex PCR; TCRdb's version includes in-frame clones alone and lacks a portion of them. That table is the source of V, J and clone size, and D and trimming were worked out from the DNA. Counted here are 140,000 to 150,000 clones, 70% to 90% occurring once; the ten biggest clones make up roughly 8%. This specimen comes from a study of blood T cell repertoires in COVID-19. Study-wide context: Samples taken during acute and convalescent COVID-19 were collected in the United States, Italy and Spain. Sample material is recorded as cDNA or gDNA derived from T cells, B-cell-depleted T cells, or PBMCs.

Seattle enrolled patients during active infection and tracked them longitudinally. The chain links TRBV4-2 to TRBJ2-3; tentatively, D is TRBD1 (5 bases). The receptor was derived from a woman aged 55 to 70 with COVID-19, enrolled during active disease. The sequenced material came from peripheral blood. CDR3 coding DNA: TGTGCCAGCAGCCAAGAAGGGGCAGACCGTGCGGATACGCAGTATTTT. Its protein is CASSQEGADRADTQYF.